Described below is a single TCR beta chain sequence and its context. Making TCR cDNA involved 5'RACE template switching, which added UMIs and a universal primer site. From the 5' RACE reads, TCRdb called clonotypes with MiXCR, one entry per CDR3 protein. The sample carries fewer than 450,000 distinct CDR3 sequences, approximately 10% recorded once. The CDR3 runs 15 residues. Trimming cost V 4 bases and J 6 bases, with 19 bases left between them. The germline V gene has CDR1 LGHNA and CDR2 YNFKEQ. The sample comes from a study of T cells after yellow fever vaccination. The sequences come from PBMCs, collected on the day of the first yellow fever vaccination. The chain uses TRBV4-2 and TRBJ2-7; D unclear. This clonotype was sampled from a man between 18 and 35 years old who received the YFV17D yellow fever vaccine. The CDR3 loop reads CASSRHPGPPSEQYF. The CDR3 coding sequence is TGTGCCAGCAGCCGCCATCCGGGCCCTCCGAGCGAGCAGTACTTC.